The rows below give T cell receptor beta chains drawn from one sample of a study of TIL therapy for anti-PD-1-resistant metastatic lung cancer. Sequencing was performed with immunoSEQ multiplex PCR; in TCRdb, only in-frame clones are kept and a portion is missing. This table holds more than 45,000 clones, 80% to 90% found once. The material sequenced was blood, taken at baseline. The receptors come from a person aged 25-85 years with non-small cell lung cancer. CDR3s include the opening cysteine and the closing phenylalanine or tryptophan. The D gene is left open where the match is weak. A row's size may be missing; if present it is once, few, many or a size class.

TRBJ2-7 TRBV6-1 - - TGTGCCAGCAGTGAAGCACCCTTGCGGGAGCAGTACTTC CASSEAPLREQYF
TRBJ2-7 TRBV2 TRBD1 once TGTGCCAGCACCGCAGGGGGCCGGGGCGAGCAGTACTTC CASTAGGRGEQYF
TRBJ1-1 TRBV18 TRBD1 - TGTGCCAGCTCACCCTCACAGGGGGCGCGGGAGACTGAAGCTTTCTTT CASSPSQGARETEAFF
TRBJ2-7 TRBV4-1 - - TGCGCCAGCAGCCAAGATCAGGACGAGCAGTACTTC CASSQDQDEQYF
TRBJ2-5 TRBV20-1 - once TGCAGTGGAGTGAAGGGAGAGACCCAGTACTTC CSGVKGETQYF
TRBJ2-2 TRBV29-1 TRBD1 - TGCAGCGTTTCCGACAGGGGTTTGGACACCGGGGAGCTGTTTTTT CSVSDRGLDTGELFF
TRBJ2-1 TRBV21-1 - - TGTGCCAGCAGCAAAGATGCACCGCACAGAGGATTCGGCGGGCCCAACAATGAGCAGTTCTTC CASSKDAPHRGFGGPNNEQFF
TRBJ2-5 TRBV3-1/TRBV3-2 - - TGTGCCAGCAGCCAACAGAGAGAGACCCAGTACTTC CASSQQRETQYF
TRBJ1-5 TRBV30 - - TGTGCCTGGAGTGTACAGGCGGGCTACAATCAGCCCCAGCATTTT CAWSVQAGYNQPQHF
TRBJ1-2 TRBV3-1/TRBV3-2 TRBD1 - TGTGCCAGCAGCCAAGGACAGGGAAGCTATGGCTACACCTTC CASSQGQGSYGYTF
TRBJ2-2 TRBV11-2 TRBD2 - TGTGCCACCGAGTTTGGGACTAGCAGGACCGGGGAGCTGTTTTTT CATEFGTSRTGELFF
TRBJ1-2 TRBV24-1 TRBD1 - TGTGCCACCAGTGACCGACAGGGCCGGGGCTACACCTTC CATSDRQGRGYTF
TRBJ2-4 TRBV7-9 - - TGTGCCAGCAGCTTACCCCTAGGGAGTGACATTCAGTACTTC CASSLPLGSDIQYF
TRBJ1-1 TRBV19 TRBD1 - TGTGCCAGTAGTACGGGGGGACAGTTGAACACTGAAGCTTTCTTT CASSTGGQLNTEAFF
TRBJ1-3 TRBV19 TRBD1 - TGTGCCAGTAGTATAGGTGGGACAGGGTCTGGAAACACCATATATTTT CASSIGGTGSGNTIYF
TRBJ2-1 TRBV18 - - TGTGCCAGCTCACCACCGGGGTACAATGAGCAGTTCTTC CASSPPGYNEQFF
TRBJ2-7 TRBV28 - - TGTGCCAGCAGCCGACAAAGGTGGGAGCAGTACTTC CASSRQRWEQYF
TRBJ2-1 TRBV27 TRBD1 once TGTGCCAGCAGGGACAGGTACAATGAGCAGTTCTTC CASRDRYNEQFF
TRBJ2-3 TRBV11-1 TRBD1 - TGTGCCAGCAGCGACAGGGTTTCAGATACGCAGTATTTT CASSDRVSDTQYF
TRBJ2-7 TRBV28 - - TGTGCCAGCAGGGCCGGGAAGCGCTACTACGAGCAGTACTTC CASRAGKRYYEQYF
TRBJ1-2 TRBV28 - - TGTGCCAGCAGCGCAGACCTAGACTATGGCTACACCTTC CASSADLDYGYTF
TRBJ1-3 TRBV10-3 - - TGTGCCATCAGTGATCAGGGGCCCTCTGGAAACACCATATATTTT CAISDQGPSGNTIYF
TRBJ1-3 TRBV11-3 - - TGTGCCAGCAGCCTACAGGACCCGAGTTACCTCAGATGCGGAAACACCATATATTTT CASSLQDPSYLRCGNTIYF
TRBJ1-5 TRBV2 - - TGTGCCAGCAGAGGGGGGCCTGACAACAATCAGCCCCAGCATTTT CASRGGPDNNQPQHF
TRBJ2-1 TRBV3-1/TRBV3-2 TRBD2 - TGTGCCAGCAGCCCCAGACTAGCGGGATCTGTAAATGAGCAGTTCTTC CASSPRLAGSVNEQFF
TRBJ2-7 TRBV5-4 - - TGTGCCAGCAGCTCCCGGGACGTTTCCTACGAGCAGTACTTC CASSSRDVSYEQYF
TRBJ1-1 TRBV18 - - TGTGCCAGCTCACAGGAGGGATACACTGAAGCTTTCTTT CASSQEGYTEAFF
TRBJ1-6 TRBV5-4 - few TGTGCCAGCAGTCCGGGGGCGACGAATTCACCCCTCCACTTT CASSPGATNSPLHF
TRBJ2-1 TRBV5-1 - - TGCGCCAGCAGCTTGCATGGGGGGTCGAGCTCCTACAATGAGCAGTTCTTC CASSLHGGSSSYNEQFF
TRBJ2-7 TRBV11-2 - - TGTGCCAGCAGCTTAGCGGGGGCCTCCTACGAGCAGTACTTC CASSLAGASYEQYF
TRBJ2-3 TRBV6-5 TRBD2 - TGTGCCAGCAACCTACTAGCGGGGGCCACAGATACGCAGTATTTT CASNLLAGATDTQYF
TRBJ2-3 TRBV5-5 - - TGTGCCAGCAGCTCGGTCCCAGGATCTAGCACAGATACGCAGTATTTT CASSSVPGSSTDTQYF
TRBJ2-3 TRBV3-1/TRBV3-2 TRBD2 once TGTGCCAGCAGCCAAGTTGGGCGGGGGGGAGATACGCAGTATTTT CASSQVGRGGDTQYF
TRBJ2-1 TRBV21-1 - - TGTGCCAGCAGCAAAGATAACTACAATGAGCAGTTCTTC CASSKDNYNEQFF
TRBJ2-7 TRBV6-5 TRBD2 - TGTGCCAGCAGAGCTAGCGGGGGGGCTCCCTACGAGCAGTACTTC CASRASGGAPYEQYF
TRBJ1-6 TRBV30 - once TGTGCCTGGAGAGGAGGACCAGGGTCACCCCTCCACTTT CAWRGGPGSPLHF
TRBJ1-5 TRBV12-2 - - TGTGCAAGTCGCTTAGCGCCTACAGAAAATAGCAATCAGCCCCAGCATTTT CASRLAPTENSNQPQHF
TRBJ2-2 TRBV5-1 TRBD1 - TGCGCCAGCACCCAGGGGGCGCCGAACACCGGGGAGCTGTTTTTT CASTQGAPNTGELFF
TRBJ2-1 TRBV19 - - TGTGCCAGTAGTATCGTCCCCACAGGGCAGTACAATGAGCAGTTCTTC CASSIVPTGQYNEQFF
TRBJ2-7 TRBV28 - - TGTGCCAGCACCTGGGGCCGGGGATACGAGCAGTACTTC CASTWGRGYEQYF
TRBJ1-1 TRBV2 - - TGTGCCAGCAGGGGAGGATCGACTGAAGCTTTCTTT CASRGGSTEAFF
TRBJ1-2 TRBV5-1 TRBD1 once TGCGCCAGCAGCTTGGCGATGGGACAGGGTATTCATGGCTACACCTTC CASSLAMGQGIHGYTF
TRBJ1-1 TRBV4-2 - - TGTGCCAGCAGCCAAGGGCAGAATGAAGCTTTCTTT CASSQGQNEAFF
TRBJ2-5 TRBV11-2 - - TGTGCCAGCAGCTTCCCAGAAGAGACCCAGTACTTC CASSFPEETQYF
TRBJ2-1 TRBV19 TRBD2 - TGTGCCAGTAGGCCCTCTGGACTAGCCCTTAGCTCCTACAATGAGCAGTTCTTC CASRPSGLALSSYNEQFF
TRBJ2-3 TRBV5-1 - - TGCGCCAGCAGCTTGGGAGCCACAGATACGCAGTATTTT CASSLGATDTQYF
TRBJ1-2 TRBV9 - - TGTGCCAGCAAAGGGGGGGCGAGCTATGGCTACACCTTC CASKGGASYGYTF
TRBJ1-2 TRBV6-1 TRBD1 - TGTGCCAGCAGTGAAGGGGGCAGGGGGGCTTATGGCTACACCTTC CASSEGGRGAYGYTF
TRBJ2-7 TRBV20-1 - - TGCAGTGCTAGATGGGGCTACGAGCAGTACTTC CSARWGYEQYF
TRBJ2-1 TRBV7-2 - - TGTGCCAGCAGCTTAGATGGTAGAGGGGTTTACAATGAGCAGTTCTTC CASSLDGRGVYNEQFF
TRBJ2-3 TRBV14 TRBD1 - TGTGCCAGCAGCCCCCGGGACAGGGGGCCGGATACGCAGTATTTT CASSPRDRGPDTQYF
TRBJ2-1 TRBV10-3 TRBD1 - TGTGCCATCGGACCGGGACAGGGAGTAGAGCAGTTCTTC CAIGPGQGVEQFF
TRBJ1-6 TRBV9 - - TGTGCCAGCAGCGTAGGTCTAGCGGCCAATAATTCACCCCTCCACTTT CASSVGLAANNSPLHF
TRBJ1-1 TRBV11-2 - - TGTGCCAGCAGCGCCGGGACGGAGAACACTGAAGCTTTCTTT CASSAGTENTEAFF
TRBJ2-1 TRBV30 TRBD2 - TGTGCCTGGAAGCGGGGGGGCCCCGGCGAGCAGTTCTTC CAWKRGGPGEQFF
TRBJ2-7 TRBV27 - - TGTGCCAGCAGTATCAGGGGATCCTACGAGCAGTACTTC CASSIRGSYEQYF
TRBJ1-2 TRBV3-1/TRBV3-2 - once TGTGCCAGCAGCCAAGCTGATCTTGGGGGCTACACCTTC CASSQADLGGYTF